This T cell receptor beta chain appears in the sequencing data of a study of control samples from healthy donors and cancer patients. This clone was seen a few times. The data were produced by immunoSEQ multiplex PCR, yet TCRdb's version contains in-frame clones alone and is incomplete. The sample contains around 68,000 clones, around four fifths of which appear only once. V lost 6 bases, J lost 8 bases, and 10 bases stayed unmatched. Per the germline V gene, CDR1 is MNHEY and CDR2 is SVGAGI. This CDR3 contains 14 residues. The TCR sequence derives from a man in his forties or fifties in good health. The gene calls are TRBV6-5 and TRBJ1-5, with TRBD1 matching over 7 bases. The sequenced material came from blood. CDR3 nucleotides: TGTGCCAGCAGGAGGGGGACAGCTTGGGAGCCCCAGCATTTT. It yields the protein CASRRGTAWEPQHF.